The 27 T cell receptor beta chains below were found in one sample sequenced in a study of blood T cells in healthy people across ages. Together with a sample-barcoded 5' primer, a J-beta primer mix was included in a second PCR lasting roughly 7 to 11 cycles. TCRdb re-derived calls from the 5' RACE reads in MiXCR, one entry per CDR3 protein. Here the sample spans 800,000 or so distinct CDR3 sequences, approximately 25% being singletons. The data were also submitted as part of a second study, on T cells of mothers and their children.

The sequenced sample was blood. The receptor set was obtained from a boy aged 5-17 years in good health.

The V call is TRBV7-9, the J call TRBJ1-4; TRBD1 matches at 7 bases. V lost 5 bases to trimming and J lost 4 bases; unmatched junction nucleotides: 1. This CDR3 comprises 13 residues. The germline V gene encodes CDR1 SEHNR and CDR2 FQNEAQ (reference sequence). CDR3 DNA sequence: TGTGCCAGCAGCCAGGGGGATAATGAAAAACTGTTTTTT. Encoded protein: CASSQGDNEKLFF.

This clonotype has a count of ten or more. This chain uses TRBV20-1 with TRBJ2-1; TRBD2 is a possible D gene (6 bases). Germline loops: CDR1 DFQATT, CDR2 SNEGSKA (reference sequence). The CDR3 has 14 amino acids. The V and J ends lost 5 bases and 7 bases respectively, with 18 bases between them. CDR3 residues: CSAPSLGGGNEQFF. The CDR3, as DNA: TGCAGTGCTCCCTCATTGGGGGGAGGAAATGAGCAGTTCTTC.

The CDR3 DNA reads as TGTGCCAGCAGTGACGCCACAGGGGAAGCTTTCTTT. Translated, it gives CASSDATGEAFF. The chain has TRBV6-1 and TRBJ1-1, with D perhaps TRBD1 (6 bases). Germline lookup yields CDR1 MNHNS and CDR2 SASEGT. This CDR3 comprises 12 residues. V dropped 3 bases and J dropped 8 bases, with 10 bases sitting between them.

This chain links TRBV28 with TRBJ2-1, with 7 bases matching TRBD2. With 3 bases clipped from V and 8 bases from J, the junction kept 10 bases outside the gene matches. This CDR3 has 15 amino acids. CDR1 and CDR2 (germline): MDHEN, SYDVKM. DNA for the CDR3: TGTGCCAGCAGTTTCCCCGGGATGGGGAGGGATGAGCAGTTCTTC. Translated, it gives CASSFPGMGRDEQFF.

This clonotype has at least ten counts. The chain is built from TRBV2 and TRBJ2-6; the match to TRBD1 covers 9 bases. The CDR3 spans 17 residues. V lost 6 bases and J lost 1; bases outside the gene matches: 7. CDR1 and CDR2 (germline): SNHLY, FYNNEI. CDR3 sequence reads: CASSLLGQGSGANVLTF. CDR3 in DNA: TGTGCCAGCAGCCTACTAGGACAGGGGTCTGGGGCCAACGTCCTGACTTTC.

The chain carries TRBV20-1 and TRBJ2-5; TRBD1 is a possible D gene (6 bases). The ends were cut back, 1 base at V and 5 bases at J, with 23 bases in the middle. The CDR3 loop spans 17 amino acids. The germline V gene encodes CDR1 DFQATT and CDR2 SNEGSKA (reference sequence). The CDR3 reads CSARAPNRDFIGETQYF. CDR3 sequence (DNA): TGCAGTGCTAGAGCACCGAACAGGGATTTTATTGGGGAGACCCAGTACTTC.

This chain uses TRBV28 with TRBJ2-1, with 10 bases matching TRBD2. Trimming cost V 6 bases and J 4 bases; bases outside gene matches: 12. The length of the CDR3 is 17 residues. The germline CDR1 and CDR2 sequences are MDHEN and SYDVKM. The CDR3 region is CASSSTPFSGRYNEQFF. As DNA, the CDR3 is TGTGCCAGCAGCTCTACCCCCTTTAGCGGGAGGTACAATGAGCAGTTCTTC.

This clonotype was counted between two and nine times. V and J are TRBV29-1 and TRBJ2-2; 11 nucleotides agree with TRBD1. The germline V gene has CDR1 SQVTM and CDR2 ANQGSEA. The CDR3 has 11 amino acids. V dropped 7 bases and J dropped 11; count of bases not matched to a gene: 3. Written as DNA, the CDR3 is TGCAGCGGCAGGACAGGGGGCGAGCTGTTTTTT. Its protein is CSGRTGGELFF.

This chain links TRBV29-1 with TRBJ1-1; D is undetermined. CDR1 and CDR2 from the germline V gene are SQVTM and ANQGSEA. The length of the CDR3 is 11 residues. Trimming removed 3 bases from V and 2 bases from J, with 4 bases in between. CDR3 DNA: TGCAGCGTTGACAGCAACACTGAAGCTTTCTTT. Translation: CSVDSNTEAFF.

This clonotype was detected a few times. V is TRBV29-1 and J is TRBJ1-4; the match to TRBD1 covers 8 bases. The CDR3 spans 14 residues. V lost 6 bases to trimming and J lost 5 bases; unmatched junction nucleotides: 8. Germline loops: CDR1 SQVTM, CDR2 ANQGSEA. The CDR3 sequence is CSVALPGGNEKLFF. CDR3 nucleotides: TGCAGCGTCGCCCTCCCAGGGGGCAATGAAAAACTGTTTTTT. The full variable domain, in which reference TRBV29-1 and TRBJ1-4 provide the parts outside the CDR3, is SAVISQKPSRDICQRGTSLTIQCQVDSQVTMMFWYRQQPGQSLTLIATANQGSEATYESGFVIDKFPISRPNLTFSTLTVSNMSPEDSSIYLCSVALPGGNEKLFFGSGTQLSVL.

This clonotype was seen a few times. The chain joins TRBV7-9 to TRBJ2-3; D is unresolved. This CDR3 contains 16 residues. Germline assignment: CDR1 SEHNR and CDR2 FQNEAQ (reference sequence). Trimming cost V 0 bases and J 2 bases, with 12 bases left between them. The CDR3 nucleotides read TGTGCCAGCAGCTTAGCGACGTACCCACCCACAGATACGCAGTATTTT. It encodes CASSLATYPPTDTQYF.

This clonotype was observed a few times. The chain uses TRBV7-8 and TRBJ2-7; a possible D gene is TRBD1 (7 bases). The CDR3 is made up of 17 amino acids. V lost 5 bases and J lost 2, with 22 bases in between. Germline assignment: CDR1 SGHVS and CDR2 FQNEAQ. CDR3 nucleotides: TGTGCCAGCAGCCTCCGCGGCCAGGGGGAGGAAACCTACGAGCAGTACTTC. As protein: CASSLRGQGEETYEQYF.

The chain joins TRBV7-2 to TRBJ2-3, with 8 bases that match TRBD2. The germline gives CDR1 SGHTA, CDR2 FQGNSA. V dropped 0 bases and J dropped 3; count of bases not matched to a gene: 8. The length of the CDR3 is 17 residues. The CDR3 DNA is TGTGCCAGCAGCTTAGCGACGAAGCGGGGGATTACAGATACGCAGTATTTT. Its translation: CASSLATKRGITDTQYF.

CDR3 in amino acids: CASSWAGIYNEQFF. As DNA, the CDR3 is TGTGCCAGTAGTTGGGCAGGGATTTACAATGAGCAGTTCTTC. The chain recombines TRBV19 with TRBJ2-1, with D possibly matching TRBD1 (5 bases). The germline CDR1 and CDR2 sequences are LNHDA and SQIVND (reference sequence). V lost 5 bases, J lost 4 bases, and 12 bases lay in between. This CDR3 has 14 residues.

The gene calls are TRBV4-3 and TRBJ2-2, with 14 bases matching TRBD2. V shed 1 base, J shed 3 bases, and the junction held 1 base outside the gene matches. There are 17 residues in the CDR3. The germline CDR1 and CDR2 sequences are LGHNA and YSLEER. This CDR3 reads CASSQGGLAGDTGELFF. Here the CDR3 DNA reads TGCGCCAGCAGCCAAGGGGGACTAGCGGGGGACACCGGGGAGCTGTTTTTT.

This clonotype was found a few times. The CDR3 loop reads CAISESGERGLTDTQYF. The CDR3 bases are TGTGCCATCAGTGAGTCGGGAGAGCGGGGCCTCACAGATACGCAGTATTTT. The chain joins TRBV10-3 to TRBJ2-3; 7 bases map to TRBD2. The CDR3 spans 17 residues. The V gene's germline CDR1 is ENHRY and CDR2 SYGVKD. J lost 2 bases, V lost 0 bases, and 8 bases had no gene match.

This clonotype was recorded a few times. The V and J genes are TRBV9 and TRBJ1-4, with TRBD1 matching 7 bases. The CDR3 spans 16 residues. Germline values: CDR1 SGDLS, CDR2 YYNGEE. With V trimmed by 3 bases and J by 2 bases, 7 bases remained unmatched. CDR3 sequence: CASSGQGWGTNEKLFF. The CDR3 region has the DNA TGTGCCAGCAGCGGACAGGGCTGGGGGACTAATGAAAAACTGTTTTTT.

The chain combines TRBV6-1 with TRBJ1-5, with TRBD1 as a possible D gene (5 bases). The CDR3 has 17 residues. The V end was cut by 6 bases, the J end by 4 bases, with 22 bases between. Germline CDR1 and CDR2: MNHNS and SASEGT. CDR3 in DNA: TGTGCCAGCAGCCTCAAGACAGTCTATAGCGGAAATCAGCCCCAGCATTTT. Its protein is CASSLKTVYSGNQPQHF.

This clonotype has a handful of counts. The chain is built from TRBV27 and TRBJ1-4; 7 bases fit TRBD1. Germline lookup yields CDR1 MNHEY and CDR2 SMNVEV (reference sequence). The CDR3 is 15 amino acids. The ends lost 0 bases at V and 10 bases at J; junction bases unmatched: 8. CDR3 region: CASSLSAGTEGKLFF. CDR3 bases: TGTGCCAGCAGTTTATCTGCCGGGACAGAGGGAAAACTGTTTTTT.

This clonotype appeared a few times. The rearrangement links TRBV5-6 to TRBJ2-5; D is undetermined. The CDR3 has 11 residues. Trimming cost V 7 bases and J 5 bases, with 9 bases left between them. Per germline, CDR1 SGHDT and CDR2 YYEEEE. Here the CDR3 reads CASGSEETQYF. CDR3 nucleotides: TGTGCCAGCGGATCGGAGGAGACCCAGTACTTC.

V is TRBV18 and J is TRBJ2-7; D is perhaps TRBD1 (6 bases). The length of the CDR3 is 15 residues. V shed 0 bases and J shed 2 bases, with 11 bases lying between them. Germline CDR1 KGHSH, CDR2 LQKENI. In nucleotides, the CDR3 is TGTGCCAGCTCACCACCGCTACAGGGAACCTACGAGCAGTACTTC. As protein: CASSPPLQGTYEQYF. Based on the CDR3 plus reference TRBV18 and TRBJ2-7, the full variable domain is NAGVMQNPRHLVRRRGQEARLRCSPMKGHSHVYWYRQLPEEGLKFMVYLQKENIIDESGMPKERFSAEFPKEGPSILRIQQVVRGDSAAYFCASSPPLQGTYEQYFGPGTRLTVT.

The gene calls are TRBV6-6 and TRBJ2-1, with 7 bases fitting TRBD2. V lost 8 bases to trimming and J lost 5 bases; unmatched junction nucleotides: 12. In germline, CDR1 is MNHNY, CDR2 SVGAGI (reference sequence). The CDR3 has 15 residues. The chain's CDR3 is CASGFNLADHNEQFF. The CDR3 nucleotides are TGTGCCAGCGGCTTCAACCTAGCGGACCACAATGAGCAGTTCTTC.

The gene calls are TRBV18 and TRBJ1-4; possible D gene TRBD1, 5 bases. V was cut by 2 bases and J by 0 bases, with 13 bases left in between. The CDR3 is 17 residues long. CDR1 is KGHSH, CDR2 LQKENI, per germline. The CDR3 spells CASSPGSWGSTNEKLFF. CDR3 nucleotides: TGTGCCAGCTCACCAGGCTCCTGGGGCTCAACTAATGAAAAACTGTTTTTT.

This clonotype showed up just a few times. V is TRBV15 and J is TRBJ2-5; 7 bases agree with TRBD2. The end of the DNA is better explained by TRBJ2-7, so the J call may be wrong. In germline, CDR1 is LNHNV, CDR2 YYDKDF (reference sequence). This CDR3 is built from 16 residues. CDR3 region: CATSRDREGGVDEQYF. As DNA, the CDR3 is TGTGCCACCAGCAGAGATAGGGAGGGCGGGGTGGACGAGCAGTACTTC.

The sample holds a few counts of this clonotype. The conserved phenylalanine or tryptophan is not found at the CDR3 terminus, so this likely reflects a read error. The V and J genes are TRBV25-1 and TRBJ2-7; tentatively, D is TRBD1 (5 bases). Trimming pared 2 bases from V and 1 base from J, leaving 9 bases between. The CDR3 length is 14 residues. Looked up from germline, CDR1 is MGHDK and CDR2 is SYGVNS. This CDR3 is CASSEQGLSYEQYS. The CDR3 DNA is TGTGCCAGCAGTGAACAGGGCCTATCCTACGAGCAGTACTCC.

This clonotype has more than one count but fewer than ten. The J gene is TRBJ1-5, the V gene TRBV12-3 or TRBV12-4; a weak D match, TRBD1 (5 bases). This CDR3 is built from 14 residues. The V and J ends lost 3 bases and 5 bases respectively, with 11 bases between them. The chain's CDR3 is CASSLRDGDQPQHF. The CDR3 DNA sequence: TGTGCCAGCAGTTTGAGGGACGGTGATCAGCCCCAGCATTTT.

This clonotype has only a few counts. The V and J genes are TRBV5-1 and TRBJ2-1, with 10 bases lining up with TRBD1. The CDR3 runs to 13 residues. Germline V gene lookup returns CDR1 SGHRS and CDR2 YFSETQ. V was clipped by 6 bases and J by 8 bases; unmatched bases: 5. This CDR3 is CASKGQGGDEQFF. DNA of the CDR3: TGCGCCAGCAAAGGACAGGGGGGCGATGAGCAGTTCTTC.